A single sample is the source of the 9 T cell receptor beta chains below, sequenced in a study of cytomegalovirus exposure and HLA in healthy donors. The PCR employed 60 Vbeta primers together with 13 Jbeta primers. Clones were sequenced by immunoSEQ multiplex PCR, and TCRdb holds only the in-frame ones, with some missing. Found here are 100,000 to 120,000 clones, about 80% of them singletons; the top ten hold roughly 2.9%. What was sequenced was PBMCs. These receptors all stem from a woman aged 60-70 years in good health and CMV-seropositive.

The chain joins TRBV9 to TRBJ2-7; TRBD1 is a possible D gene (6 bases). CDR1 SGDLS and CDR2 YYNGEE come from the germline V gene. Trimming shortened V by 3 bases and J by 0 bases, and 13 bases separated the two germline ends. The CDR3 loop spans 15 amino acids. DNA for the CDR3: TGTGCCAGCAGCGCCTCCGGGACACTCTCCTACGAGCAGTACTTC. Translating gives CASSASGTLSYEQYF.

This chain joins TRBV27 and TRBJ2-7, with 7 bases matching TRBD2. CDR3 length: 17 residues. Trimming cost V 1 base and J 3 bases; bases outside gene matches: 12. CDR1 and CDR2 from the germline V gene are MNHEY and SMNVEV (reference sequence). CDR3 nucleotides: TGTGCCAGCAGTTTATATGGGGAGGGTAGTGGGTTCTACGAGCAGTACTTC. Its translation is CASSLYGEGSGFYEQYF.

The chain is built from TRBV2 and TRBJ1-1; D may be TRBD1 (5 bases). The ends were cut back, 6 bases at V and 6 bases at J, with 14 bases in the middle. The germline V gene has CDR1 SNHLY and CDR2 FYNNEI. This CDR3 comprises 13 residues. CDR3: CASSRALVAEAFF. The CDR3 DNA sequence: TGTGCCAGCAGCAGGGCTTTGGTGGCTGAAGCTTTCTTT.

The chain is built from TRBV6-6 and TRBJ2-1; TRBD1 matches at 8 bases. The V gene end was trimmed by 6 bases and the J gene end by 9 bases; junction bases not matched to a gene: 10. Per the germline V gene, CDR1 is MNHNY and CDR2 is SVGAGI (reference sequence). The CDR3 covers 14 residues. The CDR3 loop reads CASSGGRQGIEQFF. The CDR3, as DNA: TGTGCCAGCAGCGGGGGCCGACAGGGGATTGAGCAGTTCTTC.

V usage is TRBV19 and J usage is TRBJ1-5; a possible D gene is TRBD1 (6 bases). The CDR3 contains 14 residues. Germline loops: CDR1 LNHDA, CDR2 SQIVND (reference sequence). Trimming shortened V by 9 bases and J by 4 bases, and 16 bases separated the two germline ends. This chain's CDR3 is CASRQAQGNQPQHF. CDR3 nucleotides: TGTGCCAGCCGACAGGCCCAGGGGAATCAGCCCCAGCATTTT.

The CDR3 region is CASSTQALAKQFF. As DNA, the CDR3 is TGTGCCAGCAGTACTCAAGCTCTAGCGAAGCAGTTCTTC. The V and J genes are TRBV6-5 and TRBJ2-1; tentatively, D is TRBD2 (6 bases). Between the trimmed V and J ends, which lost 5 bases and 11 bases, there was a span of 16 bases. This CDR3 contains 13 residues. The germline gives CDR1 MNHEY, CDR2 SVGAGI.

The genes are TRBV30 and TRBJ1-2; D is unclear. CDR1 is GTSNPN and CDR2 is SVGIG in the germline V gene (reference sequence). The CDR3 loop spans 13 amino acids. The ends were cut back, 0 bases at V and 8 bases at J, with 13 bases in the middle. CDR3 nucleotide sequence: TGTGCCTGGAGTGTAAGTCGAGGCGTCGGCTACACCTTC. Amino acid sequence: CAWSVSRGVGYTF.

The J gene is TRBJ1-5, the V gene TRBV12-2; the listed D gene, TRBD1, was not tested against the DNA. TRBV12-2 counts as a pseudogene. The CDR3 has 12 amino acids. CDR3: CARGLLNQPQHF. CDR3 DNA sequence: TGTGCAAGGGGGCTTCTCAATCAGCCCCAGCATTTT.

The rearrangement joins TRBV7-9 to TRBJ2-7; D might be TRBD1 (6 bases). The V gene lost 2 bases and the J gene lost 7 bases, with 18 bases spanning the gap. The CDR3 is 15 amino acids. The germline CDR1 and CDR2 sequences are SEHNR and FQNEAQ (reference sequence). CDR3 in amino acids: CASSLIGTQDTEQYF. The CDR3, as DNA: TGTGCCAGCAGCTTAATCGGGACACAGGATACAGAGCAGTACTTC.